This TCR beta chain comes out of a study of PD-L1 blockade in urothelial cancer. Whole-study context: Of prior chemotherapy regimens, patients had received between 0 and 3.

The ends lost 4 bases at V and 4 bases at J; junction bases unmatched: 16. The CDR3 runs 17 residues. Germline V gene data show CDR1 as SGDLS and CDR2 as YYNGEE. Spiking of synthetic TCR analog templates was performed in each PCR. Sequencing was performed with immunoSEQ multiplex PCR; in TCRdb, only in-frame clones are kept and a portion is missing. The data show some 90,000 clones, around 89% seen once. Noted time point: pretreatment peripheral blood. Patient sample counts ranged from 1 to 8, pretreatment and on-treatment. The TCR sequence derives from a woman older than 75 with urothelial cancer. Sequences were derived from PBMCs, sampled around atezolizumab (anti-PD-L1) treatment. V usage is TRBV9 and J usage is TRBJ2-5, with 7 bases lining up with TRBD2. This CDR3 is CASSLDPRGSWGETQYF. For the CDR3, the DNA is TGTGCCAGCAGCCTTGATCCCCGCGGGAGCTGGGGAGAGACCCAGTACTTC.